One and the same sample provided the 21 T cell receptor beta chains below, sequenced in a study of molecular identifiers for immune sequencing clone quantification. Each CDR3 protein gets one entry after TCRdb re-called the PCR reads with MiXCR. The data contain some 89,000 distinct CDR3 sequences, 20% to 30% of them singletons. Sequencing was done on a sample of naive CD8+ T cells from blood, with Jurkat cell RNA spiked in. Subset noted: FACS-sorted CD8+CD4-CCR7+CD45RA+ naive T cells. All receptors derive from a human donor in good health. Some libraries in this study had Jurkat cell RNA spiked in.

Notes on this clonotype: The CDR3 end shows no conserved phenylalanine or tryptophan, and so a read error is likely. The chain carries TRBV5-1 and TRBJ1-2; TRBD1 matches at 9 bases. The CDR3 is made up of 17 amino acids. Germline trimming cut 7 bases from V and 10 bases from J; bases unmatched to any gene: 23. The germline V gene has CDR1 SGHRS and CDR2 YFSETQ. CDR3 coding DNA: TGCGCCAGCGCCAGCCCCCTGGGACAGGGCCTCGCCGATGACTACACCGTC. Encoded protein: CASASPLGQGLADDYTV.

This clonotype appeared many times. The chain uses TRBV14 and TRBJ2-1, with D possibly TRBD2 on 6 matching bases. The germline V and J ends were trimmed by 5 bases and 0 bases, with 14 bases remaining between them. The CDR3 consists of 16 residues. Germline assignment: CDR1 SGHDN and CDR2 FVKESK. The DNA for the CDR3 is TGTGCCAGCAGCGCGCCTAGCGAGAGCTCCTACAATGAGCAGTTCTTC. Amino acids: CASSAPSESSYNEQFF. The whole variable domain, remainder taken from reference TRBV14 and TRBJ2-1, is EAGVTQFPSHSVIEKGQTVTLRCDPISGHDNLYWYRRVMGKEIKFLLHFVKESKQDESGMPNNRFLAERTGGTYSTLKVQPAELEDSGVYFCASSAPSESSYNEQFFGPGTRLTVL.

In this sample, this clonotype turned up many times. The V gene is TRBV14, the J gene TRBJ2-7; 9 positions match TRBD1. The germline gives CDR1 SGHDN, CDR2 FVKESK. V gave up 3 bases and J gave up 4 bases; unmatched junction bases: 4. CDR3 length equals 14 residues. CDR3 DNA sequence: TGTGCCAGCAGCCATTGGGACAGGGCTTACGAGCAGTACTTC. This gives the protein CASSHWDRAYEQYF.

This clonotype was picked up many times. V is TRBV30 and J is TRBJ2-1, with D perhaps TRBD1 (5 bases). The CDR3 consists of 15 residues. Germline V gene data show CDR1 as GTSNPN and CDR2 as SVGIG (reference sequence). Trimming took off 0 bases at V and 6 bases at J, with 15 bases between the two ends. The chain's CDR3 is CAWSVPRQGLNEQFF. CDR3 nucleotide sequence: TGTGCCTGGAGTGTGCCCCGCCAGGGCCTCAATGAGCAGTTCTTC.

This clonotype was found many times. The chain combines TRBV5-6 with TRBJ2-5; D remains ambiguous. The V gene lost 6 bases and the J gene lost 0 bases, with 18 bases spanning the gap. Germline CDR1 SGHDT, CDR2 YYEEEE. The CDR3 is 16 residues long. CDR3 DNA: TGTGCCAGCACCGACTGGGCCCTACGGAACCAAGAGACCCAGTACTTC. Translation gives CASTDWALRNQETQYF.

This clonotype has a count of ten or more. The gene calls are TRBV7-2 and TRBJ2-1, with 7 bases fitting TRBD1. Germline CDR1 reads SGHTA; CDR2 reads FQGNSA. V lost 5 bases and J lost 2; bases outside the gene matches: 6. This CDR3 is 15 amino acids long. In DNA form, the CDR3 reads TGTGCCAGCAGCCCTCTCACAGGGGCCTACAATGAGCAGTTCTTC. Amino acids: CASSPLTGAYNEQFF.

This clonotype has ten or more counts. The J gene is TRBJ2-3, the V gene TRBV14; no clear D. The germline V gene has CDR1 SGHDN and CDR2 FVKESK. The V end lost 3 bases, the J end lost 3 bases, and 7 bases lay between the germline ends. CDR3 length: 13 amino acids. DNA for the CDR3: TGTGCCAGCAGCCATTTCCGTACAGATACGCAGTATTTT. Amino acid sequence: CASSHFRTDTQYF.

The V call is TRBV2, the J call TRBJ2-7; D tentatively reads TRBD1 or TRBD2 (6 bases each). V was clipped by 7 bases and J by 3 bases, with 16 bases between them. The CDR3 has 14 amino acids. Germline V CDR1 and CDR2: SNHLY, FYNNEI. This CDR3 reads CASTNRVADYEQYF. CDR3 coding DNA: TGTGCCAGCACCAACAGGGTAGCGGACTACGAGCAGTACTTC.

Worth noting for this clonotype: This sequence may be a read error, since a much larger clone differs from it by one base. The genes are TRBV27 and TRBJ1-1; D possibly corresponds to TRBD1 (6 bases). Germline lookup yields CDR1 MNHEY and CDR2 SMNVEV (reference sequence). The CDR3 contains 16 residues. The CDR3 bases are TGTGCCGGCAGATCCCTCAGGGGAGACCCGAACACTGAAGCTTTCTTT. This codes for CAGRSLRGDPNTEAFF.

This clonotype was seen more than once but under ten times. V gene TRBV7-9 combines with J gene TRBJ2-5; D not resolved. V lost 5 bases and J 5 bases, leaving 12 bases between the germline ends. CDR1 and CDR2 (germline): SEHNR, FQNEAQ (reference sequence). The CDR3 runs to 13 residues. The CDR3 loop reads CASSPRNWETQYF. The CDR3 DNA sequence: TGTGCCAGCAGCCCTCGGAATTGGGAGACCCAGTACTTC.

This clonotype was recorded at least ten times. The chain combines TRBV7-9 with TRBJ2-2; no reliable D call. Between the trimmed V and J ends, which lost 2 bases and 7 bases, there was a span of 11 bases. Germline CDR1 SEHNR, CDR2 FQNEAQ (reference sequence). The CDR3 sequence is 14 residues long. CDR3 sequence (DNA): TGTGCCAGCAGCTTAACCCCCTCTCTCGGGGAGCTGTTTTTT. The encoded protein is CASSLTPSLGELFF.

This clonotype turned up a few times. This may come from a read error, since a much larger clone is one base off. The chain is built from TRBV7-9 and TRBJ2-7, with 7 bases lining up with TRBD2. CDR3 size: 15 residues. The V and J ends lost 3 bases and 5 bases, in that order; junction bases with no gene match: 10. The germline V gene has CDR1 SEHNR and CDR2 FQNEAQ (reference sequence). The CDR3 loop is CASSFLRGRPNEQYF. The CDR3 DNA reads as TGTGCCAGCAGCTTTTTGCGGGGGAGGCCTAACGAGCAGTACTTC.

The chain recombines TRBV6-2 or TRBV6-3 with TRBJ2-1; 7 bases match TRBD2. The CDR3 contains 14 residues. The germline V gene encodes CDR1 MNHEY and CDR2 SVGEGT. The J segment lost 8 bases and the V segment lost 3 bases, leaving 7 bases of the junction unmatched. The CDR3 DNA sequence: TGTGCCAGCAGTTATTGGACTAGGGGCGATGAGCAGTTCTTC. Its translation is CASSYWTRGDEQFF.

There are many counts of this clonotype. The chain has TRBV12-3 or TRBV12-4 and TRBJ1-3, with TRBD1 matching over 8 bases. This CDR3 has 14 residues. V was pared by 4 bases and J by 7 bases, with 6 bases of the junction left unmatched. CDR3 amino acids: CASSSGTGLNTIYF. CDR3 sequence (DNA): TGTGCCAGCAGTTCCGGGACAGGCTTGAACACCATATATTTT.

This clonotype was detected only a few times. The CDR3 protein is CASMGLALDNEQFF. CDR3 coding DNA: TGTGCCAGTATGGGCCTAGCTTTGGACAATGAGCAGTTCTTC. The V and J genes are TRBV19 and TRBJ2-1, with a possible D match to TRBD2 (5 bases). The ends were cut back, 7 bases at V and 5 bases at J, with 15 bases in the middle. This CDR3 has 14 residues. CDR1 LNHDA and CDR2 SQIVND come from the germline V gene (reference sequence).

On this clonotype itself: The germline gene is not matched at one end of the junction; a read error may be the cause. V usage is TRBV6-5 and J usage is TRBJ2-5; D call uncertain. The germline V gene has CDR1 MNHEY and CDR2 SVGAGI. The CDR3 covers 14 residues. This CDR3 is CASSCRLDQEAQYF. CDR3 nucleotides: TGTGCCAGCAGTTGCCGGCTAGATCAAGAGGCCCAGTACTTC.

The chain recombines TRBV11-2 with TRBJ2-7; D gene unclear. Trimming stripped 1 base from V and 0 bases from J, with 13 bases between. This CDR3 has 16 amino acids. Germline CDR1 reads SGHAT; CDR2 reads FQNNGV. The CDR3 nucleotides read TGTGCCAGCAGCTTAGGGGCCTCACAGTACTCCTACGAGCAGTACTTC. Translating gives CASSLGASQYSYEQYF.

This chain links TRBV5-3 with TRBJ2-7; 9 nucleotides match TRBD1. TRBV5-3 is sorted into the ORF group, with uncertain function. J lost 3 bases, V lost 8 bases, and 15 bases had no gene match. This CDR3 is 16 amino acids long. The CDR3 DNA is TGTGCCAGCCGCTTGGTTGAGGGACAGGGCAACTACGAGCAGTACTTC. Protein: CASRLVEGQGNYEQYF.

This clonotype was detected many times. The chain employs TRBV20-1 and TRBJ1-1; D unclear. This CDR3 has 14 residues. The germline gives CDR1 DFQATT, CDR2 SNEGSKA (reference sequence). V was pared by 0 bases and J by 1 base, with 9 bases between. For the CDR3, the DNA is TGCAGTGCTAGAGACTCAGTTGGGAACACTGAAGCTTTCTTT. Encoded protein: CSARDSVGNTEAFF.

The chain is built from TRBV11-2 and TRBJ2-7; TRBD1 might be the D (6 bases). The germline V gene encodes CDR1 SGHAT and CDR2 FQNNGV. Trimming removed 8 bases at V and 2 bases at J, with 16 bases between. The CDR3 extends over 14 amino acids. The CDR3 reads CASCWGQNTYEQYF. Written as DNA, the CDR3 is TGTGCCAGCTGCTGGGGGCAAAACACCTACGAGCAGTACTTC.

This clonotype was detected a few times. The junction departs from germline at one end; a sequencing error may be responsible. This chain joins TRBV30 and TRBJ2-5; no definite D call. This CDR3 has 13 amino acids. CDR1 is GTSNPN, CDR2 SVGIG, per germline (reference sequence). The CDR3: CAWSRAVKEPQYF. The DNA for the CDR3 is TGTGCCTGGAGTAGGGCAGTAAAAGAGCCCCAGTACTTC.